This T cell receptor (beta chain) was profiled in a study of OX40 agonist ivuxolimab in advanced cancers. Study details: Eligibility admitted prior anti-PD-1, anti-PD-L1 or anti-CTLA-4 therapy; around 38% had some. Partial responses occurred in three patients (one hepatocellular carcinoma, two cutaneous melanoma).

This clone came up once. Antigen specificity is unknown. There are 15 residues in the CDR3. CDR1 and CDR2 from the germline V gene are SGDLS and YYNGEE. V was trimmed by 0 bases and J by 1 base, leaving 10 bases between them. Generated by immunoSEQ multiplex PCR, the TCRdb table keeps only in-frame clones and is missing some. The data show approximately 58,000 clones, 65% to 85% seen once. Study-level results: Antigen specificity was not determined for the expanded peripheral T cells. There were also nonresponders showing low normalized T-cell clonal expansion.

The chain carries TRBV9 and TRBJ1-2; a possible D gene is TRBD1 (6 bases). The input for sequencing was CD4+ or CD8+ T cells sorted from blood, taken in a trial of the OX40 agonist ivuxolimab. The TCR was taken from an adult with an advanced solid tumor such as melanoma, head and neck, liver or kidney cancer. The DNA of the CDR3 is TGTGCCAGCAGCGTAGGAGGGGGGTTTAACTATGGCTACACCTTC. Translating it yields CASSVGGGFNYGYTF.